The 18 T cell receptor beta chains below come from one sample, sequenced in a study of OX40 agonist ivuxolimab in advanced cancers. The data were produced by immunoSEQ multiplex PCR, yet TCRdb's version contains in-frame clones alone and is incomplete. The profile shows about 93,000 clones, around 94% of them singletons. The material sequenced was CD4+ or CD8+ T cells sorted from blood, taken in a trial of the OX40 agonist ivuxolimab. Receptors originate from an adult with an advanced solid tumor such as melanoma, head and neck, liver or kidney cancer.

The V gene is TRBV20-1, the J gene TRBJ2-7; the D is unclear. The V gene's germline CDR1 is DFQATT and CDR2 SNEGSKA (reference sequence). CDR3 length: 11 amino acids. The V end lost 1 base, the J end lost 4 bases, and 5 bases lay between the germline ends. The CDR3 here is CSARVEYEQYF. CDR3 in DNA: TGCAGTGCTAGAGTGGAGTACGAGCAGTACTTC.

This rearrangement joins TRBV28 to TRBJ1-3; a possible D gene is TRBD1 (5 bases). Germline V gene data show CDR1 as MDHEN and CDR2 as SYDVKM. The CDR3 loop spans 13 amino acids. V was shortened by 6 bases and J by 4 bases, with 10 bases between the two germline ends. The CDR3 is CASRKSGGNTIYF. The CDR3 coding sequence is TGTGCCAGCAGGAAATCAGGGGGAAACACCATATATTTT.

This clone was counted once. V gene TRBV6-1 combines with J gene TRBJ2-1; D is unresolved. Trimming stripped 8 bases from V and 2 bases from J, with 10 bases between. Looked up from germline, CDR1 is MNHNS and CDR2 is SASEGT. This CDR3 is built from 13 residues. The CDR3 nucleotides read TGTGCCAGCGGGTTAGTTCCCTACAATGAGCAGTTCTTC. The encoded protein is CASGLVPYNEQFF.

The CDR3 protein is CASSVESEAYEQYF. DNA of the CDR3: TGTGCCAGCAGCGTAGAGTCAGAGGCCTACGAGCAGTACTTC. The V gene is TRBV9, the J gene TRBJ2-7; D call uncertain. This CDR3 is built from 14 residues. V gave up 0 bases and J gave up 2 bases, with 9 bases separating them. Per the germline V gene, CDR1 is SGDLS and CDR2 is YYNGEE.

The CDR3 DNA follows: TGTGCCAGCAGTGAAGAGACAACAGGGATTGGCACTGAAGCTTTCTTT. Amino acids: CASSEETTGIGTEAFF. The rearrangement links TRBV6-1 to TRBJ1-1; D may be TRBD1 (6 bases). The germline gives CDR1 MNHNS, CDR2 SASEGT. The CDR3 is 16 amino acids. The ends were cut back, 1 base at V and 4 bases at J, with 16 bases in the middle.

This rearrangement joins TRBV9 to TRBJ2-7; D gene ambiguous. The CDR3 covers 13 residues. V lost 1 base and J lost 0, with 5 bases in between. CDR1 and CDR2 from the germline V gene are SGDLS and YYNGEE. The CDR3 DNA follows: TGTGCCAGCAGCGTATCCTCCTCCTACGAGCAGTACTTC. Protein sequence: CASSVSSSYEQYF.

The rearrangement joins TRBV19 to TRBJ1-1, with D hard to call. V was clipped by 10 bases and J by 4 bases, with 13 bases between them. The CDR3 length is 12 residues. The germline V gene has CDR1 LNHDA and CDR2 SQIVND (reference sequence). CDR3 nucleotide sequence: TGTGCCACCCGAAAAGGTGTCACTGAAGCTTTCTTT. It translates to CATRKGVTEAFF.

The chain carries TRBV27 and TRBJ2-2, with D perhaps matching TRBD1 (5 bases). The CDR3 is 14 residues long. Trimming shortened V by 4 bases and J by 6 bases, and 12 bases separated the two germline ends. The germline gives CDR1 MNHEY, CDR2 SMNVEV (reference sequence). This CDR3 is CASSSDRYSGELFF. Written as DNA, the CDR3 is TGTGCCAGCAGTTCCGACAGATATTCCGGGGAGCTGTTTTTT.

This chain connects TRBV18 to TRBJ1-1, with D possibly being TRBD1 (5 bases). V was pared by 3 bases and J by 1 base, with 9 bases between. This CDR3 spans 14 amino acids. Germline V lookup: CDR1 KGHSH, CDR2 LQKENI. Here the CDR3 reads CASSPTVGNTEAFF. In DNA form, the CDR3 reads TGTGCCAGCTCACCGACAGTGGGGAACACTGAAGCTTTCTTT. Looking up the rest from reference TRBV18 and TRBJ1-1 gives the full variable domain: NAGVMQNPRHLVRRRGQEARLRCSPMKGHSHVYWYRQLPEEGLKFMVYLQKENIIDESGMPKERFSAEFPKEGPSILRIQQVVRGDSAAYFCASSPTVGNTEAFFGQGTRLTVV.

This chain uses TRBV5-6 with TRBJ1-2; TRBD1 is a possible D gene (6 bases). Germline CDR1 and CDR2: SGHDT and YYEEEE. The CDR3 is 16 amino acids. Trimming left V 0 bases short and J 2 bases short, with 14 bases between. CDR3 amino acids: CASSLVHHQGNYGYTF. In nucleotides, the CDR3 is TGTGCCAGCAGCTTGGTTCACCACCAGGGGAACTATGGCTACACCTTC.

The rearrangement links TRBV5-1 to TRBJ2-7, with D perhaps matching TRBD1 or TRBD2 (5 bases each). This CDR3 is built from 14 residues. With 1 base removed from V and 2 bases from J, the gap between germline ends came to 10 bases. CDR1 is SGHRS, CDR2 YFSETQ, per germline. In DNA, the CDR3 is TGCGCCAGCAGCTTGCGGGACGGGGCCTACGAGCAGTACTTC. Translated: CASSLRDGAYEQYF. The complete variable domain, with remaining parts taken from reference TRBV5-1 and TRBJ2-7, reads KAGVTQTPRYLIKTRGQQVTLSCSPISGHRSVSWYQQTPGQGLQFLFEYFSETQRNKGNFPGRFSGRQFSNSRSEMNVSTLELGDSALYLCASSLRDGAYEQYFGPGTRLTVT.

This chain links TRBV11-3 with TRBJ2-3; D may be TRBD1 or TRBD2 (5 bases each). The germline CDR1 and CDR2 sequences are SGHNT and YENEEA. CDR3 length: 17 residues. The germline V and J ends were trimmed by 5 bases and 4 bases, with 22 bases remaining between them. CDR3 amino acids: CASSRGPDGGSSDTQYF. The CDR3 bases are TGTGCCAGCAGCCGCGGGCCGGATGGGGGTTCTTCAGATACGCAGTATTTT.

The V gene is TRBV4-1, the J gene TRBJ2-1, with TRBD2 matching over 10 bases. V dropped 4 bases and J dropped 8; count of bases not matched to a gene: 11. The V gene's germline CDR1 is MGHRA and CDR2 YSYEKL. The CDR3 is made up of 16 amino acids. CDR3 DNA: TGCGCCAGCAGCCCCCCCATGGCTAGCGGGGGCCATGAGCAGTTCTTC. It encodes CASSPPMASGGHEQFF.

The chain links TRBV11-2 to TRBJ2-1; the D is unclear. V was clipped by 1 base and J by 4 bases, with 5 bases between them. The CDR3 length is 13 residues. The V gene's germline CDR1 is SGHAT and CDR2 FQNNGV. DNA of the CDR3: TGTGCCAGCAGCTTAGTTACTTACAATGAGCAGTTCTTC. Its translation is CASSLVTYNEQFF.

The chain is built from TRBV30 and TRBJ1-5; D gene unclear. Germline-derived CDR1 and CDR2 are GTSNPN and SVGIG (reference sequence). Between the trimmed V and J ends, which lost 0 bases and 0 bases, there was a span of 9 bases. The CDR3 sequence is 15 residues long. The CDR3 bases are TGTGCCTGGAGTGTGAGGAGCTATAGCAATCAGCCCCAGCATTTT. This codes for CAWSVRSYSNQPQHF.

The V gene is TRBV11-2, the J gene TRBJ2-7, with 11 bases matching TRBD1. The V and J ends lost 4 bases and 3 bases, in that order; junction bases with no gene match: 5. The CDR3 loop spans 15 amino acids. The germline CDR1 and CDR2 sequences are SGHAT and FQNNGV. In nucleotides, the CDR3 is TGTGCCAGCAGCTCTATGGACAGGGGGCTCTACGAGCAGTACTTC. This codes for CASSSMDRGLYEQYF. Combining the CDR3 with reference TRBV11-2 and TRBJ2-7 gives the whole variable domain EAGVAQSPRYKIIEKRQSVAFWCNPISGHATLYWYQQILGQGPKLLIQFQNNGVVDDSQLPKDRFSAERLKGVDSTLKIQPAKLEDSAVYLCASSSMDRGLYEQYFGPGTRLTVT.

This chain uses TRBV4-2 with TRBJ2-5; D remains unclear. The CDR3 is 13 residues long. Per germline, CDR1 LGHNA and CDR2 YNFKEQ. Trimming removed 3 bases from V and 4 bases from J, with 9 bases in between. CDR3 amino acids: CASSQEEPETQYF. CDR3 nucleotides: TGTGCCAGCAGCCAGGAAGAACCAGAGACCCAGTACTTC.

V usage is TRBV6-6 and J usage is TRBJ2-7, with 11 bases matching TRBD2. V was pared by 5 bases and J by 7 bases, with 10 bases of the junction left unmatched. Germline lookup yields CDR1 MNHNY and CDR2 SVGAGI (reference sequence). The CDR3 contains 15 residues. The CDR3 DNA reads TGTGCCAGCAGTATTGTAGCGGGAGGGCCGGGGGAGCAGTACTTC. Encoded protein: CASSIVAGGPGEQYF.